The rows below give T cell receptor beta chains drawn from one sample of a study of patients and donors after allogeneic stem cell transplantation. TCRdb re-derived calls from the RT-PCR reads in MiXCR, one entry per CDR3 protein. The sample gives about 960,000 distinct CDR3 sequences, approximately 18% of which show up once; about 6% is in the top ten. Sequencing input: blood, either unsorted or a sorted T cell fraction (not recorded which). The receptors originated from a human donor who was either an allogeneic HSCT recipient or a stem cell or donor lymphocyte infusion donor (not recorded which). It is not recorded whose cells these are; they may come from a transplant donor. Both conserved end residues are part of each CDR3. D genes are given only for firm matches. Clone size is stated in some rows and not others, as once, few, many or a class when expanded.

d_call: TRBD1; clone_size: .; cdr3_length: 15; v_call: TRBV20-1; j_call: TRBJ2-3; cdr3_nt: TGCAGTGCTAGAGATCAGACAGGGGGCGCAGATACGCAGTATTTT; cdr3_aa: CSARDQTGGADTQYF
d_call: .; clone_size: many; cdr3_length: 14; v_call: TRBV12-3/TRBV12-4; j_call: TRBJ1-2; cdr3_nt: TGTGCCAGCAGTCCCGACAGAACTGCCTATGGCTACACCTTC; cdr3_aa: CASSPDRTAYGYTF
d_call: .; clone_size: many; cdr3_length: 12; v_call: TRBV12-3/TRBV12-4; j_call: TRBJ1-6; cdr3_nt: TGTGCCAGCAGCCATGATAATTCACCCCTCCACTTT; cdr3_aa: CASSHDNSPLHF
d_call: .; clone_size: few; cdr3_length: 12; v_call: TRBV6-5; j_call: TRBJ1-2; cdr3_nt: TGTGCCAGCAGTAGGGACGGACATGGCTACACCTTC; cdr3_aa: CASSRDGHGYTF
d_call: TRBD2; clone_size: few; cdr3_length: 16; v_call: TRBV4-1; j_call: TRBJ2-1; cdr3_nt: TGCGCCAGCAGCCAAGAACACGGGAGGGTCTTCAATGAGCAGTTCTTC; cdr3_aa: CASSQEHGRVFNEQFF
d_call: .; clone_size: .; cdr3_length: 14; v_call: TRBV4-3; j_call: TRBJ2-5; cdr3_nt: TGCGCCAGCAGCCAAGGAGGGGGGGAAAGGACCCAGTACTTC; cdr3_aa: CASSQGGGERTQYF
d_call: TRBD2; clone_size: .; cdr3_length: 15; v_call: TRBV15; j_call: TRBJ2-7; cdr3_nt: TGTGCCACCAGCACTAGCGGGAGGAAGGAATACGAGCAGTACTTC; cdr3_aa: CATSTSGRKEYEQYF
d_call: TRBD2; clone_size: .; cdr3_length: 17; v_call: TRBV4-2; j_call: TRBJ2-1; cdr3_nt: TGTGCCAGCAGCCAAGGGGTAGGGGTCGGTAGCGGGGATGAGCAGTTCTTC; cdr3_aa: CASSQGVGVGSGDEQFF
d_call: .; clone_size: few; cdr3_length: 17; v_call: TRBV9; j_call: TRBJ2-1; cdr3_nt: TGTGCCAGCAGCCCTGTCGGCAGGGGGGGGGGCTACAATGAGCAGTTCTTC; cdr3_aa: CASSPVGRGGGYNEQFF
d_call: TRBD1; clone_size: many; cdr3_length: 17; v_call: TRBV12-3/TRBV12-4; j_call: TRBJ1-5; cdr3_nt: TGTGCCAGCAGTCGAGAGACCGGGACAGATAGCAATCAGCCCCAGCATTTT; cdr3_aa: CASSRETGTDSNQPQHF
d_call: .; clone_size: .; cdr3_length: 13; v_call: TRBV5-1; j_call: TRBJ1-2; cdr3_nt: TGCGCCAGCAGCTTGGGAGGGTTGAATGGCTACACCTTC; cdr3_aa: CASSLGGLNGYTF
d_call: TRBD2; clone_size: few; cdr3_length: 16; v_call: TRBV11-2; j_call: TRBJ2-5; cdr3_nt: TGTGCCAGCAGCTCCAGGACTAGCGCTAACCAAGAGACCCAGTACTTC; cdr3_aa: CASSSRTSANQETQYF
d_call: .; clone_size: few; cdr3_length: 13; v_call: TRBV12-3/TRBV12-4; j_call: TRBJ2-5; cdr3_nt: TGTGCCAGCAGCCTACCCAATCTGATGACCCAGTACTTC; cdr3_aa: CASSLPNLMTQYF
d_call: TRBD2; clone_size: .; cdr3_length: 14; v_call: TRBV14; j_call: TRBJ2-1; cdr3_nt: TGTGCCAGCAGCAGGCGGCCTAGCGGTACTGAGCAGTTCTTC; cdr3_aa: CASSRRPSGTEQFF
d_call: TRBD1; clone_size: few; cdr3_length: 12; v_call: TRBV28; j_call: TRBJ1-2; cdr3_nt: TGTGCCAGAGGACAGGGAAACTATGGCTACACCTTC; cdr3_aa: CARGQGNYGYTF
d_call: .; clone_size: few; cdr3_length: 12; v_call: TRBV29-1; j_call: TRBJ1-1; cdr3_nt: TGCAGCGTTGACCGTAGGCAGGGAGGAGCTTTCTTT; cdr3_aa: CSVDRRQGGAFF
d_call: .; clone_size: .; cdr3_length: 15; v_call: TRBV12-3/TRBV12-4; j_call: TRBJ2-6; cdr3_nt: TGTGCCAGCAGGCTCAGGAGCTCTGGGGCCAACGTCCTGACTTTC; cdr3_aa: CASRLRSSGANVLTF
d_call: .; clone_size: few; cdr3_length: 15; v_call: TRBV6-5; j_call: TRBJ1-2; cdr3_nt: TGTGCCAGCAGTTACCTCCTGGACGGGGGGGACGGCTACACCTTC; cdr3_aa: CASSYLLDGGDGYTF
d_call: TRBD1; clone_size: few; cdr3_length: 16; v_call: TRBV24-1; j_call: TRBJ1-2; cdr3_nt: TGTGCCACCAGTGATTACGGGGACCAGGGGGCGGTTAGCTACACCTTC; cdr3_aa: CATSDYGDQGAVSYTF
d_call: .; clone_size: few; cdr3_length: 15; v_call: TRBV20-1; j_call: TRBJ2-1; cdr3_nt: TGCAGTGCTAGTGCCTTTTTTGGGTCCTACAATGAGCAGTTCTTC; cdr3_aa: CSASAFFGSYNEQFF
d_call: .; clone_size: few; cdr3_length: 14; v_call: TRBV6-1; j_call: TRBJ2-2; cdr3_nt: TGTGCCAGCAGCCCGGGACGGTACACCGGGGAGCTGTTTTTT; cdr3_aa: CASSPGRYTGELFF
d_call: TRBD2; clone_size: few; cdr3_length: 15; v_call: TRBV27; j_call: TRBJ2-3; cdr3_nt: TGTGCCAGCAGTTTGGGCGGGGGGTTAACAGATACGCAGTATTTT; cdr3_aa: CASSLGGGLTDTQYF
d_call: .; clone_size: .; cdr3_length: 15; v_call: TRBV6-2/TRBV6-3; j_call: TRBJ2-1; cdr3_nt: TGTGCCAGCAGTGCCTCTAGGGGGGGGACGGATGAGCAGTTCTTC; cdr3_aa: CASSASRGGTDEQFF
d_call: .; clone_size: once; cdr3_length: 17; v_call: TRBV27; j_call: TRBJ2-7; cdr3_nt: TGTGCCAGCAGTCCACTCGGCAGGCTAGGGGAGATCTACGAGCAGTACTTC; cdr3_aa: CASSPLGRLGEIYEQYF
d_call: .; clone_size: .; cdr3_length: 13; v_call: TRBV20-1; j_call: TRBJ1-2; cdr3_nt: TGCAGTGCTAGCCCGGACAGTTACTATGGCTACACCTTC; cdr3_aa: CSASPDSYYGYTF
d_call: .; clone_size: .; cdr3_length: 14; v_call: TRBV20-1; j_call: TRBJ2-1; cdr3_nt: TGCAGTGCTATTCCGAGCGCGGGTTACAATGAGCAGTTCTTC; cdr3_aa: CSAIPSAGYNEQFF
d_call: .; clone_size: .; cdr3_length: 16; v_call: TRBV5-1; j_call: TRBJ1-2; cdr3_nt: TGCGCCAGCAGCCCAGAGGATCGAGGAATGAACTATGGCTACACCTTC; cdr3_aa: CASSPEDRGMNYGYTF
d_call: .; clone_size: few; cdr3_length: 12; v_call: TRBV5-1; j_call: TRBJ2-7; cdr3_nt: TGCGCCAGCAGCTGGGGTGGTGACGAGCAGTACTTC; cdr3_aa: CASSWGGDEQYF
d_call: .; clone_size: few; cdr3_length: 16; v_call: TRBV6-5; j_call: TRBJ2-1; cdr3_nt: TGTGCCAGCAGTTCCCTTGGGGGTAGGGCCTACAATGAGCAGTTCTTC; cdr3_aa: CASSSLGGRAYNEQFF
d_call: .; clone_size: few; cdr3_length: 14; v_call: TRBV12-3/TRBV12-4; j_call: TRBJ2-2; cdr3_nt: TGTGCCAGCAGCCCGGGCCTTTGGACCGGGGAGCTGTTTTTT; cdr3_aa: CASSPGLWTGELFF
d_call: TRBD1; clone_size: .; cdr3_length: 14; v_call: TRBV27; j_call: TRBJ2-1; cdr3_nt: TGTGCCAGCACCAGACAGGGCATATACAATGAGCAGTTCTTC; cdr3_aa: CASTRQGIYNEQFF
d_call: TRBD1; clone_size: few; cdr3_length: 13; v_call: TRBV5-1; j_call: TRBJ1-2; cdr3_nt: TGCGCCAGCAGAGAGACAGGGGGCTCTGGCTACACCTTC; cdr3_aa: CASRETGGSGYTF
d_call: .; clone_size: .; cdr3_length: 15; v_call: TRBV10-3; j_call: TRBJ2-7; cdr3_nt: TGTGCCATCAGTGAGTCGCGGCAGCTTAACTACGAGCAGTACTTC; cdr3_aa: CAISESRQLNYEQYF
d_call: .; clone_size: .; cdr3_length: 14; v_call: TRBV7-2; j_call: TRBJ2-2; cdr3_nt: TGTGCCAGCAGCCGCCGTCGTGCGGGCGGGGAGCTGTTTTTT; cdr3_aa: CASSRRRAGGELFF
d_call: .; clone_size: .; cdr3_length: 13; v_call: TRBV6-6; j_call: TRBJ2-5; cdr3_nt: TGTGCCAGCAGTTATGCGGACACCCGAACCCAGTACTTC; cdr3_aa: CASSYADTRTQYF
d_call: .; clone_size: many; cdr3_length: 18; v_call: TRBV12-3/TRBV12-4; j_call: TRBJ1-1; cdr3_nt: TGTGCCAGCAGGCCACGGCCGGGACTAAGGAGGGGAGACACTGAAGCTTTCTTT; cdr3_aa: CASRPRPGLRRGDTEAFF
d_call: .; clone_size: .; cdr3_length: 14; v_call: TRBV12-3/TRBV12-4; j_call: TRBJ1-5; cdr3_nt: TGTGCCAGCAGTTTACATGGGGGCGGACAGCCCCAGCATTTT; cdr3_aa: CASSLHGGGQPQHF
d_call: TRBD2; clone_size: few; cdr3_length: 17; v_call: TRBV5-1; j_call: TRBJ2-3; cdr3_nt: TGCGCCAGCAGCTTGGGTGGCCTAGCGGGAAGCACAGATACGCAGTATTTT; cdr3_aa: CASSLGGLAGSTDTQYF
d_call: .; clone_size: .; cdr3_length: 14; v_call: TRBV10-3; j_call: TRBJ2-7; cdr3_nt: TGTGCCATCAGTGTTCCCGGGACACGCAGCGAGCAGTACTTC; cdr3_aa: CAISVPGTRSEQYF
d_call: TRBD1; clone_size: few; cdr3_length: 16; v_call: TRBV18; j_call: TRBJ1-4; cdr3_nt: TGTGCCAGCTCAAGGACAGGGAGCGCAACTAATGAAAAACTGTTTTTT; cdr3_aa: CASSRTGSATNEKLFF
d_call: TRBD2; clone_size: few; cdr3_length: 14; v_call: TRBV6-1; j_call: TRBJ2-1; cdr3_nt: TGTGCCAGCAGGACTAGCGGGAGATTGTATGAGCAGTTCTTC; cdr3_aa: CASRTSGRLYEQFF
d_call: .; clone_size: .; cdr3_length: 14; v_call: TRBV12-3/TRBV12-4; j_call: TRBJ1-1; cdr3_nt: TGTGCCAGCTCCTTCCAACTGGGGAACACTGAAGCTTTCTTT; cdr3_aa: CASSFQLGNTEAFF
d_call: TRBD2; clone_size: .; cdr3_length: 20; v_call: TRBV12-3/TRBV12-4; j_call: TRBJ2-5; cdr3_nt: TGTGCCAGCAGTCAAGGACTAGCGGGGGCCATCGCCCGAACGCAAGAGACCCAGTACTTC; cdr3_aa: CASSQGLAGAIARTQETQYF
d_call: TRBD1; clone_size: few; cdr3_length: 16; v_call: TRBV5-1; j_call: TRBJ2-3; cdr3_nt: TGCGCCAGCAGCCTCCTAGGACAGGTACGCACAGATACGCAGTATTTT; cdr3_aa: CASSLLGQVRTDTQYF
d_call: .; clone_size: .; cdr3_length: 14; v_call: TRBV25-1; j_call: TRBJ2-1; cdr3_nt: TGTGCCAGTGCGACTGGACTCAGGGGCTATGAGCAGTTCTTC; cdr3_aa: CASATGLRGYEQFF
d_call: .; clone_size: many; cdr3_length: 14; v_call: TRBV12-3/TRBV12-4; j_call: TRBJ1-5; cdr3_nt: TGTGCCAGCAGTTTTCGGCTGGTGGATCAGCCCCAGCATTTT; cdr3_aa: CASSFRLVDQPQHF
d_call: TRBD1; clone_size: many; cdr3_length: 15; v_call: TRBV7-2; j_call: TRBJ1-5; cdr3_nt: TGTGCCAGCAGCCCGGGACAGGGCAAGGGTCAGCCCCAGCATTTT; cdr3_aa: CASSPGQGKGQPQHF
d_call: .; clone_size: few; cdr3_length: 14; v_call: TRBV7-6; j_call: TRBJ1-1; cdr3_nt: TGTGCCAGCAGTTCAAGTACAGGGCTCACTGAAGCTTTCTTT; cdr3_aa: CASSSSTGLTEAFF
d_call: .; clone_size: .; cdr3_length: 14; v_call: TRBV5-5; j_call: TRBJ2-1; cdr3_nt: TGTGCCAGCAGCTCCGGGCGGGCCTCAAATGAGCAGTTCTTC; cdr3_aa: CASSSGRASNEQFF